The T cell receptor (beta chain) under discussion was sequenced for a study of identical twins. The CDR3 extends over 15 amino acids. The V gene lost 5 bases and the J gene lost 2 bases, with 10 bases spanning the gap. This clonotype was seen a few times. Via MiXCR, TCRdb re-called the 5' RACE reads, giving one row per CDR3 protein. The sample has about 570,000 distinct CDR3 sequences, approximately 9.6% seen once. These sequences were also reported in another study, on yellow fever vaccine responses in identical twins.

This TCR was sampled from a woman aged 18-29 years in good health. Sequencing used PBMCs. The chain links TRBV12-3 or TRBV12-4 to TRBJ1-6; the D gene is possibly TRBD1 (6 bases). CDR3 protein: CASSPRGTYNSPLHF. CDR3 nucleotide sequence: TGTGCCAGCAGTCCCAGGGGAACCTATAATTCACCCCTCCACTTT.